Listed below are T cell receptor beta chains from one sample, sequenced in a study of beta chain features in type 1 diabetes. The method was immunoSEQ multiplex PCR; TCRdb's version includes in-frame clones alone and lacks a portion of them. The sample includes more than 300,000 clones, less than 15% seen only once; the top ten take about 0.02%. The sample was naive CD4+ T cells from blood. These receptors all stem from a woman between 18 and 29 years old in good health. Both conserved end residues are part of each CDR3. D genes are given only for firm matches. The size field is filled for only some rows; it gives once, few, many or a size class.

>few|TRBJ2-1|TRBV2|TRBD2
TGTGCCAGCAGAGCGGGACTAGCGGACTACAATGAGCAGTTCTTC
CASRAGLADYNEQFF
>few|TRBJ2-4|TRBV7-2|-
TGTGCCAGCAGCTTGCTAGGGGGGGAAAGAGACATTCAGTACTTC
CASSLLGGERDIQYF
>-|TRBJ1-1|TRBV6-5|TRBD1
TGTGCCAGCAGCCAACCTTGGGCAGGGGGCACTGAAGCTTTCTTT
CASSQPWAGGTEAFF
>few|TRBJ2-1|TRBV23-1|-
TGCGCCAGCAGCCAACCCCGGACAGGGTGGGTCCGACTAGCCTCCTACAATGAGCAGTTCTTC
CASSQPRTGWVRLASYNEQFF
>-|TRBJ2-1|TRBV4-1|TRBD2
TGCGCCAGCAGCCAAGCGGGACTAGCGGCGATACATGAGCAGTTCTTC
CASSQAGLAAIHEQFF
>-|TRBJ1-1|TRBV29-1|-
TGCAGCGTTGAAGCTAGGTTGCTCACTGAAGCTTTCTTT
CSVEARLLTEAFF
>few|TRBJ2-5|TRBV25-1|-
TGTGCCAGCAGTGACCCGGTGATCGGGCAAGAGACCCAGTACTTC
CASSDPVIGQETQYF
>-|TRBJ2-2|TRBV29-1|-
TGCAGCGTTGGACAATCCTCCTCGGCCGGGGAGCTGTTTTTT
CSVGQSSSAGELFF
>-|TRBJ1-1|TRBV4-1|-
TGCGCCAGCAGCCAAGATCAGATGAACACTGAAGCTTTCTTT
CASSQDQMNTEAFF
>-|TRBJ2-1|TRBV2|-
TGTGCCAGCAATTCCGGGAGCTACAATGAGCAGTTCTTC
CASNSGSYNEQFF
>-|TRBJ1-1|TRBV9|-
TGTGCCAGCAGCGTAGCAGGGGACACTGAAGCTTTCTTT
CASSVAGDTEAFF
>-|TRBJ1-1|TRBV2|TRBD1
TGTGCCAGCAGGGACAGGGAGGGCACTGAAGCTTTCTTT
CASRDREGTEAFF
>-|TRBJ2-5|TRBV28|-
TGTGCCAGCAGTTTATGGGTACGGGGACAAGAGACCCAGTACTTC
CASSLWVRGQETQYF
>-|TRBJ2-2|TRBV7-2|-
TGTGCCAGCAGCTTACAGCGAGAGCTGTTTTTT
CASSLQRELFF
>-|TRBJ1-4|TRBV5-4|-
TGTGCCAGCAGCTTGTCCGGGGGAGCTAATGAAAAACTGTTTTTT
CASSLSGGANEKLFF
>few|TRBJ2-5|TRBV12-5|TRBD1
TGTGCTAGTGGTACGTCCGCTTGGTTGGGGACAGCACAAGAGACCCAGTACTTC
CASGTSAWLGTAQETQYF
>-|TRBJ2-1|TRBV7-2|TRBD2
TGTGCCAGCAGCGTAGCGGGAGCCACGAGCTCCTACAATGAGCAGTTCTTC
CASSVAGATSSYNEQFF
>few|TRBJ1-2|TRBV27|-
TGTGCCAGCAGTTATCGGGGGGCAACATACAACTATGGCTACACCTTC
CASSYRGATYNYGYTF
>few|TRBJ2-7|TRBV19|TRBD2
TGTGCCAGTAGTTCACGACTAGCGGGAGCTCTCCACGAGCAGTACTTC
CASSSRLAGALHEQYF
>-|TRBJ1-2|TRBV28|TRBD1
TGTGCCAGCAGCCCCGAGGGGCAGGGGGACTATGGCTACACCTTC
CASSPEGQGDYGYTF
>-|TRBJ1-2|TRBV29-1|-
TGCAGCGTTGGAGCAGGATCTATCGGCTACACCTTC
CSVGAGSIGYTF
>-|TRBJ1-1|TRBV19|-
TGTGCCAGTAGACCACAGGGGAACACTGAAGCTTTCTTT
CASRPQGNTEAFF
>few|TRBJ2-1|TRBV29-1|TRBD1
TGCAGCGTTGAAATTTCCGGGACAGGGTGGTACAATGAGCAGTTCTTC
CSVEISGTGWYNEQFF
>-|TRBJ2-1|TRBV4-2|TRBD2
TGTGCCAGCAGCCAAGGAGGGATAGCGGGAGGGCCAGCCAATGAGCAGTTCTTC
CASSQGGIAGGPANEQFF
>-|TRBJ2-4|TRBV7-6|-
TGTGCCAGCAGCTTAAGTAGCAGCTCCGTAGCCAAAAACATTCAGTACTTC
CASSLSSSSVAKNIQYF
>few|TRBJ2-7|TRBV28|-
TGTGCCAGCAGCGCCGGGACAGTGGGACTCTACGAGCAGTACTTC
CASSAGTVGLYEQYF
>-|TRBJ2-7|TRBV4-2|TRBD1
TGTGCCAGCAGCCAAGAAAGGGGACAGGCCGCCTACGAGCAGTACTTC
CASSQERGQAAYEQYF
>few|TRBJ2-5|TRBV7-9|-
TGTGCCAGCAGCTTGTCTAGTTTGAAAGAGACCCAGTACTTC
CASSLSSLKETQYF
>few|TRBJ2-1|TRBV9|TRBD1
TGTGCCAGCAGCCGGACAGGGAGCTCCTACAATGAGCAGTTCTTC
CASSRTGSSYNEQFF
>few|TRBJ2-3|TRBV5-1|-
TGCGCCAGCAGCTTGGGGCAGTCCACAGATACGCAGTATTTT
CASSLGQSTDTQYF
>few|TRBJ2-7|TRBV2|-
TGTGCCAGCAGTACAACGGGGAGGACGTACGAGCAGTACTTC
CASSTTGRTYEQYF
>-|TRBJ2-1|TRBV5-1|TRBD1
TGCGCCAGCAGCGTGACAGGGCTACTCTCCTACAATGAGCAGTTCTTC
CASSVTGLLSYNEQFF
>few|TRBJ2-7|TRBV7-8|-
TGTGCCAGCAGCTTAGTCAGGGGAACCTACGAGCAGTACTTC
CASSLVRGTYEQYF
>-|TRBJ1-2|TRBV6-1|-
TGTGCCAGCAGTGAGGTCCCAGGCTCTTATGGCTACACCTTC
CASSEVPGSYGYTF
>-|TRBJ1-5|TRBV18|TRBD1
TGTGCCAGCTCTCAGGGGGATGGTCAGCCCCAGCATTTT
CASSQGDGQPQHF
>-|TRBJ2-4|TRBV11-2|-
TGTGCCAGCAGCTCGGACAGACCCTTAGCCAAAAACATTCAGTACTTC
CASSSDRPLAKNIQYF
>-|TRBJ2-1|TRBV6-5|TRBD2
TGTGCCAGCAGTTACTCGATAGCGGGAGCTTACAATGAGCAGTTCTTC
CASSYSIAGAYNEQFF
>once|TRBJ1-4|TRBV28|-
TGTGCCAGCAGTTTGCGGGATGAAAAACTGTTTTTT
CASSLRDEKLFF
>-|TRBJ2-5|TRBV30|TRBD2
TGTGCCTGGAGTGTACAGCGGGGGGAGACCCAGTACTTC
CAWSVQRGETQYF
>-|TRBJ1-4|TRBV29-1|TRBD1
TGCAGCGGCGCCGGGACAGGGCTGGGTGAATCGACTAATGAAAAACTGTTTTTT
CSGAGTGLGESTNEKLFF
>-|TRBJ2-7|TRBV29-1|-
TGCAGCGTTGGGGACAACGAGCAGTACTTC
CSVGDNEQYF
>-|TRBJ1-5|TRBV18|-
TGTGCCAGCTCACCAGGGGGCGCGGGTCAGCCCCAGCATTTT
CASSPGGAGQPQHF
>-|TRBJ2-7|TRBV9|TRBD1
TGTGCCAGCAGCCCATGGACAGGGGGCATGTACGAGCAGTACTTC
CASSPWTGGMYEQYF
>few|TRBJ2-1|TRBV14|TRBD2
TGTGCCAGCAGCCAAGATCAGCTAGCGGGGAGTAGGGGTGAGCAGTTCTTC
CASSQDQLAGSRGEQFF
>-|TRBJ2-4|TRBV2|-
TGTGCCAGCAGTGATTGGCTAGCCAAAAACATTCAGTACTTC
CASSDWLAKNIQYF
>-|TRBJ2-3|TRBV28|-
TGTGCCAGCAGCCCTCGAGATACGCAGTATTTT
CASSPRDTQYF
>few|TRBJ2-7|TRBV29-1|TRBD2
TGCAGCGTTGAAAAGAGGGAGGGAGCCTACGAGCAGTACTTC
CSVEKREGAYEQYF
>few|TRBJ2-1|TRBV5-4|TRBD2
TGTGCCAGCAGCTTAACGGCGGGAGGGGCAAATGAGCAGTTCTTC
CASSLTAGGANEQFF
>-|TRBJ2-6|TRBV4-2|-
TGTGCCAGCAGCCAAGATCTGGGCTTCTACTCTGGGGCCAACGTCCTGACTTTC
CASSQDLGFYSGANVLTF